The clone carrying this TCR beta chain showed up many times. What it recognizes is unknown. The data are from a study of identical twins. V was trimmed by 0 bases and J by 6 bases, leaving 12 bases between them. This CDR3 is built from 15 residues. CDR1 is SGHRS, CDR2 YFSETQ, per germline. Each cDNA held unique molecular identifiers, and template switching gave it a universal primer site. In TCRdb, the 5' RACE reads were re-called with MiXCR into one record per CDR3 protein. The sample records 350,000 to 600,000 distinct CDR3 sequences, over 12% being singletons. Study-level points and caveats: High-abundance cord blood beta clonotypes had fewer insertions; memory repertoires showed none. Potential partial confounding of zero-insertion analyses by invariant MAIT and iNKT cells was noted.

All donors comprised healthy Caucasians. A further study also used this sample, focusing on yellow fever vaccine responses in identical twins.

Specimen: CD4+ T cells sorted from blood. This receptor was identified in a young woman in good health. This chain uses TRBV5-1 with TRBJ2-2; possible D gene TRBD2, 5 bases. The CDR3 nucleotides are TGCGCCAGCAGCTTGGCCCTCCTCGGGGCCGGGGAGCTGTTTTTT. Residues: CASSLALLGAGELFF. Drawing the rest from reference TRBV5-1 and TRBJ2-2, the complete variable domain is KAGVTQTPRYLIKTRGQQVTLSCSPISGHRSVSWYQQTPGQGLQFLFEYFSETQRNKGNFPGRFSGRQFSNSRSEMNVSTLELGDSALYLCASSLALLGAGELFFGEGSRLTVL.